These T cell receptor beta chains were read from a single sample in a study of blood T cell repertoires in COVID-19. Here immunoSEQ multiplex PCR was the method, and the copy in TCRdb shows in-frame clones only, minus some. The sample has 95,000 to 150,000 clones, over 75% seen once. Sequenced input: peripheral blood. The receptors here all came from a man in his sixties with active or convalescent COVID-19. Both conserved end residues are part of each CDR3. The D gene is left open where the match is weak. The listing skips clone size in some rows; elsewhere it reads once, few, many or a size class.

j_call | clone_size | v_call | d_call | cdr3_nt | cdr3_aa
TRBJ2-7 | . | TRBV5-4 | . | TGTGCCAGCAGCGGCAGGGGGGCGGGAGGACCCCCCTACGAGCAGTACTTC | CASSGRGAGGPPYEQYF
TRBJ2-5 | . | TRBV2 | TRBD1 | TGTGCCAGCTCTGGACAGGGTCAAGAGACCCAGTACTTC | CASSGQGQETQYF
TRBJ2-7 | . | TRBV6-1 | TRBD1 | TGTGCCAGCAGGGTGGGACAGGGGGCGCTTGAGCAGTACTTC | CASRVGQGALEQYF
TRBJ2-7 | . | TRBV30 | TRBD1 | TGTGCCTGGAGTGGAGGGGGCGGGCTCTCCTACGAGCAGTACTTC | CAWSGGGGLSYEQYF
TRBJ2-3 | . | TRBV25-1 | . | TGTGCCAGCAGTGAAGACTATTCAGATACGCAGTATTTT | CASSEDYSDTQYF
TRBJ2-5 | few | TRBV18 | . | TGTGCCAGCTCACCAAATACAGGGGGGGAACAAGAGACCCAGTACTTC | CASSPNTGGEQETQYF
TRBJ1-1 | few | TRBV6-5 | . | TGTGCCAGCAGATGGACAGCAATGAACACTGAAGCTTTCTTT | CASRWTAMNTEAFF
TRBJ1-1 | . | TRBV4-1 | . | TGCGCCAGCAGCCAACCCCTTAGACAGGCTCTTGCTTTCTTT | CASSQPLRQALAFF
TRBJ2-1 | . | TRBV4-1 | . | TGCGCCAGCAGCCAAGATGCGGCGGGATATAACAATGAGCAGTTCTTC | CASSQDAAGYNNEQFF
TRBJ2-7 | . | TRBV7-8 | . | TGTGCCAGCAGCTTACCCAGACACCCGTACGAGCAGTACTTC | CASSLPRHPYEQYF
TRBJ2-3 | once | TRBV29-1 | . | TGCAGCGTTGTGGGGAGCGGTCGCACAGATACGCAGTATTTT | CSVVGSGRTDTQYF
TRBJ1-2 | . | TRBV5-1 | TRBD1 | TGCGCCAGCAGCTTGTCACAGGGGGGGTATGGCTACACCTTC | CASSLSQGGYGYTF
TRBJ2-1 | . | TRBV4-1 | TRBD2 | TGCGCCAGCTCCGGGACTAGCGGGAATGAGCAGTTCTTC | CASSGTSGNEQFF
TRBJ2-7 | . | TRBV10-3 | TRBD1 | TGTGCCATCAGTGCCGGACAGGGACCCTACGAGCAGTACTTC | CAISAGQGPYEQYF
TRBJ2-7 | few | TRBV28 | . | TGTGCCAGCAAGGAGGGATCCTACGAGCAGTACTTC | CASKEGSYEQYF
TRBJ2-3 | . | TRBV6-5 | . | TGTGCCAGCAGTACCCGAGGAGGGGTTACGCAGTATTTT | CASSTRGGVTQYF
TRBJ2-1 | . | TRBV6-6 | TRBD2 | TGTGCCAGCAGTCGCGGGAGTGGGTCCTACAATGAGCAGTTCTTC | CASSRGSGSYNEQFF
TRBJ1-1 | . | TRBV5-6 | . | TGTGCCAGCACCTTGGGTTGGAGGAGGGACACTGAAGCTTTCTTT | CASTLGWRRDTEAFF
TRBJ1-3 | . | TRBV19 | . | TGTGCCAGTAGTTTCGGGGACTCTGGAAACACCATATATTTT | CASSFGDSGNTIYF
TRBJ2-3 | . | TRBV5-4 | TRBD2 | TGTGCCAGCAGCTTGGTCGGGAGGTTGGGCACAGATACGCAGTATTTT | CASSLVGRLGTDTQYF
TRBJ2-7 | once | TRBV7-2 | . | TGTGCCAGCAGCTTAAATTTGGAGGACGAGCAGTACTTC | CASSLNLEDEQYF
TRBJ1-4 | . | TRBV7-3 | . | TGTGCCAGCAGCTTATATGGGCAGGTTGAAAAACTGTTTTTT | CASSLYGQVEKLFF
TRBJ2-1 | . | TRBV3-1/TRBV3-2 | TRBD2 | TGTGCCAGCAGCCCGACTAGCGGGGGGGACAATGAGCAGTTCTTC | CASSPTSGGDNEQFF
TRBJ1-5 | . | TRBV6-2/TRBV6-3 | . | TGTGCCAGCAGTTATCTGAGTCAGCCCCAGCATTTT | CASSYLSQPQHF
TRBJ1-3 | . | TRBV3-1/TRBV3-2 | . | TGTGCCAGCAGCCAAGATCGGGTCCCCGGAAACACCATATATTTT | CASSQDRVPGNTIYF
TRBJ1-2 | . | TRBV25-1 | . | TGTGCCAGCAGTCGGGGGAGTTCGGGCCATATCGGAGGCTACACCTTC | CASSRGSSGHIGGYTF
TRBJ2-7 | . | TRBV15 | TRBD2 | TGTGCCACCAGCAGAGATCTGTTTACTAGCGGGAGGGCCGTCCACGAGCAGTACTTC | CATSRDLFTSGRAVHEQYF
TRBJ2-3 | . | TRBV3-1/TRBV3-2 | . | TGTGCCAGCAGCTCCCGACGGCGGACGCAGTATTTT | CASSSRRRTQYF
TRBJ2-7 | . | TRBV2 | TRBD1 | TGTGCCAGCAGTAAGGACAGGGGCTCCTACGAGCAGTACTTC | CASSKDRGSYEQYF
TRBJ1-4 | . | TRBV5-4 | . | TGTGCCAGCAGCTTGGGGGGCAGCTCCGCAACTAATGAAAAACTGTTTTTT | CASSLGGSSATNEKLFF
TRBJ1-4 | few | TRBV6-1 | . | TGTGCCAGCAGTGAAGGTTTCGGCAGGGCCGAAAAACTGTTTTTT | CASSEGFGRAEKLFF
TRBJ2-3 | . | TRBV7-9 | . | TGCAGGACGGAGGGCCGGGACACAGATACGCAGTATTTT | CRTEGRDTDTQYF
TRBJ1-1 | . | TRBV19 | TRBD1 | TGTGCCAGTATCAAAGCACCCAGGGGGCAGGTGAACACTGAAGCTTTCTTT | CASIKAPRGQVNTEAFF
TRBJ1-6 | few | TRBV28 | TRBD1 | TGTGCCAGCATGCGGACAGGGTCCAATTCACCCCTCCACTTT | CASMRTGSNSPLHF
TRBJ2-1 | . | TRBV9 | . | TGTGCCAGCAGCTCCCCCCGCGGTATGGGGGGAAGCTCCTACAATGAGCAGTTCTTC | CASSSPRGMGGSSYNEQFF
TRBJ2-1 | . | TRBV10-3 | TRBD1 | TGTGCCATCAACCCCCGACAGGGAAATGAGCAGTTCTTC | CAINPRQGNEQFF
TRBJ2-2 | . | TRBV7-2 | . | TGTGCCAGCAGCTTAGGAGAGAACACCGGGGAGCTGTTTTTT | CASSLGENTGELFF